These 17 T cell receptor beta chains were all obtained from the same sample, sequenced in a study of T cells after yellow fever vaccination. TCRdb analysed the 5' RACE reads with MiXCR anew, one entry per CDR3 protein. Among some 340,000 distinct CDR3 sequences, around a tenth were seen once, and the ten largest hold 3.3%. The sequencing here drew on CD4+ T cells sorted from PBMCs, taken 45 days after the yellow fever booster vaccination. Receptors were obtained from a man aged 18 to 29 who received the YFV17D yellow fever vaccine.

The genes are TRBV18 and TRBJ2-7; 7 nucleotides match TRBD1. V lost 4 bases to trimming and J lost 4 bases; unmatched junction nucleotides: 4. This CDR3 has 13 amino acids. Germline CDR1 is KGHSH and CDR2 is LQKENI. The CDR3 protein is CASSQGTEYEQYV. CDR3 DNA sequence: TGTGCCAGCTCACAGGGGACAGAATACGAGCAGTACGTC.

This clonotype showed up just a few times. The J gene is TRBJ2-1, the V gene TRBV5-1; perhaps TRBD2 as D (6 bases). Trimming left V 7 bases short and J 5 bases short, with 13 bases between. Germline assignment: CDR1 SGHRS and CDR2 YFSETQ. CDR3 length equals 13 residues. Here the CDR3 DNA reads TGCGCCAGCGGTAGCGGCTACCACAATGAGCAGTTCTTC. This sequence encodes CASGSGYHNEQFF.

This clonotype was detected only a few times. The chain combines TRBV29-1 with TRBJ2-1; 10 bases agree with TRBD2. After removal of 8 bases from V and 2 bases from J, the junction contained 6 bases not matched to a gene. Germline V gene sequence: CDR1 SQVTM, CDR2 ANQGSEA. The CDR3 loop spans 14 amino acids. The CDR3 DNA reads TGCAGCCTAAAAAGCGGGGGGGCCTACAATGAGCAGTTCTTC. Translation: CSLKSGGAYNEQFF.

V is TRBV12-3 or TRBV12-4 and J is TRBJ2-5; no definite D call. Trimming left V 2 bases short and J 0 bases short, with 7 bases between. The CDR3 is made up of 14 amino acids. CDR3 residues: CASSLYGNQETQYF. CDR3 DNA sequence: TGTGCCAGCAGTTTATATGGAAACCAAGAGACCCAGTACTTC.

This clonotype was found a few times. The chain recombines TRBV29-1 with TRBJ1-5, with D maybe TRBD1 (6 bases). The CDR3 runs 13 residues. V gave up 4 bases and J gave up 4 bases, with 11 bases separating them. Looked up from germline, CDR1 is SQVTM and CDR2 is ANQGSEA. In nucleotides, the CDR3 is TGCAGCGTTGGGTCCCAGGGGAATCAGCCCCAGCATTTT. This translates into CSVGSQGNQPQHF.

V gene TRBV20-1 combines with J gene TRBJ1-2; TRBD1 matches at 9 bases. Germline trimming cut 7 bases from V and 6 bases from J; bases unmatched to any gene: 6. Germline CDR1 DFQATT, CDR2 SNEGSKA (reference sequence). The CDR3 is made up of 12 amino acids. Written as DNA, the CDR3 is TGCAGTGGGGAGGACAGGGGAGATGGCTACACCTTC. This codes for CSGEDRGDGYTF.

This clonotype was counted a few times. The chain joins TRBV6-6 to TRBJ1-1; D perhaps matches TRBD1 (6 bases). Germline assignment: CDR1 MNHNY and CDR2 SVGAGI (reference sequence). The CDR3 length is 13 residues. The V gene lost 2 bases and the J gene lost 9 bases, with 13 bases spanning the gap. In DNA form, the CDR3 reads TGTGCCAGCAGTTACGCACAGGGTGAAAAAGCTTTCTTT. Translated: CASSYAQGEKAFF.

This clonotype occurred a few times. The CDR3 loop reads CASSEPSVGFSYNEQFF. CDR3 DNA: TGTGCCAGCAGTGAACCCAGTGTGGGCTTTTCCTACAATGAGCAGTTCTTC. The chain joins TRBV6-1 to TRBJ2-1; D not resolved. The germline CDR1 and CDR2 sequences are MNHNS and SASEGT. V gave up 2 bases and J gave up 1 base, with 15 bases separating them. The CDR3 runs to 17 residues.

This clonotype was found a few times. The gene calls are TRBV5-1 and TRBJ1-3, with D perhaps matching TRBD1 (6 bases). Trimming took off 6 bases at V and 2 bases at J, with 12 bases between the two ends. CDR1 is SGHRS, CDR2 YFSETQ, per germline. There are 14 residues in the CDR3. CDR3 loop: CASKSGTTGNTIYF. CDR3 DNA sequence: TGCGCCAGCAAATCCGGGACAACTGGAAACACCATATATTTT.

This clonotype was seen repeatedly, ten times or more. The V gene is TRBV2, the J gene TRBJ1-5, with D unclear. The V end was cut by 2 bases, the J end by 7 bases, with 9 bases between. Germline values: CDR1 SNHLY, CDR2 FYNNEI. This CDR3 has 13 residues. The CDR3 here is CASSESTVQPQHF. CDR3 DNA sequence: TGTGCCAGCAGTGAATCTACGGTGCAGCCCCAGCATTTT.

This clonotype was seen more than once but under ten times. The chain links TRBV2 to TRBJ2-2; 7 bases are shared with TRBD1. The germline V gene has CDR1 SNHLY and CDR2 FYNNEI. This CDR3 has 14 amino acids. Germline trimming cut 6 bases from V and 5 bases from J; bases unmatched to any gene: 6. CDR3: CASRGQGETGELFF. The DNA of the CDR3 is TGTGCCAGCAGGGGCCAGGGGGAGACCGGGGAGCTGTTTTTT.

This clonotype was seen a handful of times. The rearrangement joins TRBV5-1 to TRBJ2-3; D is perhaps TRBD1 (5 bases). Germline-derived CDR1 and CDR2 are SGHRS and YFSETQ. The V and J ends lost 0 bases and 7 bases respectively, with 12 bases between them. The CDR3 consists of 14 residues. The CDR3 is CASSLVGTGNTQYF. The DNA for the CDR3 is TGCGCCAGCAGCTTGGTCGGTACAGGCAATACGCAGTATTTT.

This clonotype has a count of ten or more. One end of the junction varies from germline; a read error may be responsible. The V gene is TRBV5-1, the J gene TRBJ1-1; 7 bases align to TRBD1. This CDR3 has 13 amino acids. From germline, CDR1 is SGHRS and CDR2 YFSETQ. CDR3 nucleotide sequence: TGCGCCAGCACCTTGGACAGGCCCACTGAAGCTTTCTTT. Translating it yields CASTLDRPTEAFF.

The V gene is TRBV4-1, the J gene TRBJ2-3, with TRBD2 identical over 11 bases. After removal of 4 bases from V and 2 bases from J, the junction contained 5 bases not matched to a gene. This CDR3 has 16 residues. Germline V CDR1 and CDR2: MGHRA, YSYEKL. CDR3 nucleotides: TGCGCCAGCAGCCGTCCACTAGCGGGGGCCACAGATACGCAGTATTTT. It yields the protein CASSRPLAGATDTQYF.

The chain couples TRBV27 to TRBJ2-7; unclear D gene. This CDR3 contains 14 residues. The V gene lost 8 bases and the J gene lost 3 bases, with 17 bases spanning the gap. Germline V gives CDR1 MNHEY, CDR2 SMNVEV (reference sequence). The CDR3, as DNA: TGTGCCAGCGCCACGGGCCCTCTCTTCTACGAGCAGTACTTC. Its protein is CASATGPLFYEQYF.

This clonotype was picked up a small number of times. The chain has TRBV6-1 and TRBJ2-3, with 7 nucleotides matching TRBD2. The V gene's germline CDR1 is MNHNS and CDR2 SASEGT. The CDR3 spans 13 residues. The V gene end was trimmed by 6 bases and the J gene end by 9 bases; junction bases not matched to a gene: 9. The CDR3 region has the DNA TGTGCCAGCAGCGCCGCGGGGGAGGGGACGCAGTATTTT. This sequence encodes CASSAAGEGTQYF.

V and J are TRBV29-1 and TRBJ1-1; D is undetermined. V was clipped by 4 bases and J by 2 bases, with 11 bases between them. The CDR3 totals 13 residues. Germline V gene sequence: CDR1 SQVTM, CDR2 ANQGSEA. The CDR3 sequence is CSVVVQANTEAFF. The DNA for the CDR3 is TGCAGCGTTGTAGTCCAGGCAAACACTGAAGCTTTCTTT.